This is a list of T cell receptor beta chains from one sample in a study of vaccination and CD4 T cells after COVID-19. MiXCR, applied by TCRdb to the PCR reads, yields one record per CDR3 protein. The sample lists approximately 12,000 distinct CDR3 sequences; 53% were seen once. Their target antigens are unknown. Sequencing was carried out using CD4+ T cells from blood, cultured in vitro. The receptors come from a human donor who had recovered from COVID-19. CDR3s include the opening cysteine and the closing phenylalanine or tryptophan. The size field is filled for only some rows; it gives once, few, many or a size class.

>TRBJ1-4|12|NA|TRBV28
CASRIINEKLFF
>TRBJ2-7|14|NA|TRBV19
CASKPQGRSYEQYF
>TRBJ1-5|14|NA|TRBV20-1
CSATRGQGNQPQHF
>TRBJ2-1|15|NA|TRBV7-8
CASSLRGDTYNEQFF
>TRBJ2-7|15|NA|TRBV27
CASSLRPGSSYEQYF
>TRBJ1-5|14|NA|TRBV7-2
CASSEGQGHQPQHF
>TRBJ1-5|16|NA|TRBV7-6
CASSLEGRGSNQPQHF
>TRBJ2-7|13|NA|TRBV11-2
CASGGTSGYEQYF
>TRBJ2-2|18|NA|TRBV19
CASSAPRAGGGDTGELFF
>TRBJ2-2|16|NA|TRBV6-1
CASGMMIPQNTGELFF
>TRBJ2-6|18|few|TRBV7-2
CASSFRGGQASGANVLTF
>TRBJ2-6|14|few|TRBV7-8
CASKEVSGANVLTF
>TRBJ2-7|13|large|TRBV10-3
CAISESQSWEQYF
>TRBJ2-1|13|NA|TRBV20-1
CSARELGRGMQFF
>TRBJ1-2|16|few|TRBV7-2
CASSLAGESLVYGYTF
>TRBJ1-2|15|NA|TRBV7-9
CASTSGSGVLYGYTF
>TRBJ2-7|16|NA|TRBV20-1
CSARSGTSGGAYEQYF
>TRBJ1-4|13|NA|TRBV19
CASSIDRMEKLFF
>TRBJ2-5|14|NA|TRBV11-2
CASSFRGPQETQYF
>TRBJ2-4|12|NA|TRBV20-1
CSAREAGDIQYF
>TRBJ1-2|15|NA|TRBV15
CATSRDMVAPVGYTF
>TRBJ2-4|14|few|TRBV20-1
CSAHKLGAGGVPYF
>TRBJ2-7|11|NA|TRBV6-2/TRBV6-3
CASSGSYEQYF
>TRBJ1-5|18|NA|TRBV19
CASSIVGTGQGKNQPQHF